This T cell receptor beta chain was observed in a study of blood T cells in healthy people across ages. Study background: Per two T cells, template switching captured roughly one barcoded beta molecule.

In germline, CDR1 is MNHEY, CDR2 SMNVEV (reference sequence). The CDR3 is 15 residues long. Study-level points and caveats: Diversity figures based on one million T cells were deemed too low. TCR beta diversity was tightly associated with the proportion of naive T cells.

A J-beta primer mix and a sample-barcoded 5' primer were used in a second PCR of roughly 6 to 11 cycles. Sequencing of every sample gave 3 million or more CDR3-containing paired-end reads. TCRdb redid the calling of the 5' RACE reads with MiXCR, one entry per CDR3 protein. Among 780,000 or so distinct CDR3 sequences listed, more than 55% were seen once. Note on this clonotype: Its antigen is as yet unknown.

The sample comprised blood. The chain links TRBV27 to TRBJ2-5, with TRBD1 matching 8 bases. The end of the DNA aligns better with TRBJ2-7, so the J call may be wrong. This clonotype originated in a man in his forties in good health. The CDR3 region has the DNA TGTGCCAGCAGTTCCCGGACAGGGCCAAACTACGAGCAGTACTTC. Residues: CASSSRTGPNYEQYF.